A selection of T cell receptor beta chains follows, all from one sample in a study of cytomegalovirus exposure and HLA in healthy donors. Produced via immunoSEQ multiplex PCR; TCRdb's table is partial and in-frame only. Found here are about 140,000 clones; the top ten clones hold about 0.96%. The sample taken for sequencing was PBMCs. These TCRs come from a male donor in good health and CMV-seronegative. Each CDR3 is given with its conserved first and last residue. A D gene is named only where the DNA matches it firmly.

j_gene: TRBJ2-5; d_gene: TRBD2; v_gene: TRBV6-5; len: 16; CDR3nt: TGTGCCAGCAGTTACTCCACTAGCGGGGGGGCGGAGACCCAGTACTTC; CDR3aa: CASSYSTSGGAETQYF
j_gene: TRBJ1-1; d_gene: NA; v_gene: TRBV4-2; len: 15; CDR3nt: TGTGCCAGCAGCCAAGATCGGGGAAGGGTCCCTGAAGCTTTCTTT; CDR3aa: CASSQDRGRVPEAFF
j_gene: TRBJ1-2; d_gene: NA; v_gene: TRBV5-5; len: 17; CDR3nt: TGTGCCAGCAGCTCTTTTCCCCAGGGTAAACCCAACTATGGCTACACCTTC; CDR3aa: CASSSFPQGKPNYGYTF
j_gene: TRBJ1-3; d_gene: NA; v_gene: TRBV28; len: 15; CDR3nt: TGTGCCAGCAGGAGTATGACAGGCTGGGGAAACACCATATATTTT; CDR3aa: CASRSMTGWGNTIYF
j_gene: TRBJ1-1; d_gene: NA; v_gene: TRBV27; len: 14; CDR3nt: TGTGCCAGCAGTTTTACAGGGAGGGAAACTGAAGCTTTCTTT; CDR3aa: CASSFTGRETEAFF
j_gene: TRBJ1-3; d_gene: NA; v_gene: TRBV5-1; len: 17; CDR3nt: TGCGCCAGCAGCTTGGTCCCCAACCCGAGGTCTGGAAACACCATATATTTT; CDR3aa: CASSLVPNPRSGNTIYF
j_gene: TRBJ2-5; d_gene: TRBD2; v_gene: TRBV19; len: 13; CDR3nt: TGTGCCTCCCTCAAAAGCGGGGAAGAGACCCAGTACTTC; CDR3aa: CASLKSGEETQYF
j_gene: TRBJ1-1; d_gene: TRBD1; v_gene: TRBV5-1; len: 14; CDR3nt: TGCGCCAGCAGTCAAACCTCCAGGGGGGCTGAAGCTTTCTTT; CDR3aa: CASSQTSRGAEAFF
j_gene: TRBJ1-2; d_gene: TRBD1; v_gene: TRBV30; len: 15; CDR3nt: TGTGCCTGGAGTGTACGGGGGACAGGGGGTGTCGGGTACACCTTC; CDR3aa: CAWSVRGTGGVGYTF
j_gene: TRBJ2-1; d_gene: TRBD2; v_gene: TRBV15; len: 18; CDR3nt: TGTGCCACCAGCACCCGCTTTGGGACTAGCGGGAGGAGCAATGAGCAGTTCTTC; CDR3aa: CATSTRFGTSGRSNEQFF
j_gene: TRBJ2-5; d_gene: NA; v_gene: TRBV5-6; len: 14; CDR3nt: TGTGCCAGCAGCTTGGGAGCGGCTCAAGAGACCCAGTACTTC; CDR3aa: CASSLGAAQETQYF
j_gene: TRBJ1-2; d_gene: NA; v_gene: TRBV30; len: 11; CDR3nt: TGTGCCTCACAGAATCCCTATGGCTACACCTTC; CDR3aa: CASQNPYGYTF
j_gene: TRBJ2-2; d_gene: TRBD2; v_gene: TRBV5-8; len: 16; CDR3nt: TGTGCCAGCAGCCTACTAGCGGGGACCAACACCGGGGAGCTGTTTTTT; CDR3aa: CASSLLAGTNTGELFF
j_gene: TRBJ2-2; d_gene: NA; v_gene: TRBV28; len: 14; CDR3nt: TGTGCCAGCAGTTTACTAGGAGGGGTCGGGGAGCTGTTTTTT; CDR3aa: CASSLLGGVGELFF
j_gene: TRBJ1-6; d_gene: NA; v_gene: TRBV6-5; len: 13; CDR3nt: TGTGCCAGCAGTGGGGGGGAAACTTCACCCCTCCACTTT; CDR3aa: CASSGGETSPLHF
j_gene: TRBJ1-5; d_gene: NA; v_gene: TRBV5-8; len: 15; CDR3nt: TGTGCCAGCAGCTTGAAACAGTTTAATGGACAGCCCCAGCATTTT; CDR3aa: CASSLKQFNGQPQHF
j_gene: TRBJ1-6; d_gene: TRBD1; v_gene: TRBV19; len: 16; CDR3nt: TGTGCCAGTAGTGAGACAGGGTCTCTCTATAATTCACCCCTCCACTTT; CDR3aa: CASSETGSLYNSPLHF
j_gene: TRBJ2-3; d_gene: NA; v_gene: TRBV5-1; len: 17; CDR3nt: TGCGCCAGCAGCCCGCACCCCCCGGCGGGGGCCCGTGATACGCAGTATTTT; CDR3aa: CASSPHPPAGARDTQYF
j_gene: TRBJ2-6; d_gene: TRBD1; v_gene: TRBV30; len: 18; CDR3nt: TGTGCCTGGAGGGGCCGGGACAGGGGTCTGGATGGGGCCAACGTCCTGACTTTC; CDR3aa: CAWRGRDRGLDGANVLTF
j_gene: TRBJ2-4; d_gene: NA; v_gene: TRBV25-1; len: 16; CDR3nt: TGTGCCAGCAGTGAAGGAACAGGAGCACCCAAAAACATTCAGTACTTC; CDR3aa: CASSEGTGAPKNIQYF
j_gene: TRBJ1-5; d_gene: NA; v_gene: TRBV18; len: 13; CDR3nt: TGTGCCAGCTCACCGGGGAGAAATCAGCCCCAGCATTTT; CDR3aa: CASSPGRNQPQHF
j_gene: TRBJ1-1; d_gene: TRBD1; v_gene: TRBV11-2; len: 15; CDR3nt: TGTGCCAGCAGCTATACAGGGGGGCCGAACACTGAAGCTTTCTTT; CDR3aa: CASSYTGGPNTEAFF
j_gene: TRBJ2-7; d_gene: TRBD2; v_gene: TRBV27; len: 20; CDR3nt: TGTGCCAGCAGTTTTAGAATGGCTAGCGGGAGCCTCGGATTCACCTACGAGCAGTACTTC; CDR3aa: CASSFRMASGSLGFTYEQYF
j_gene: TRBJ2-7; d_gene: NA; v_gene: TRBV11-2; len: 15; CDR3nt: TGTGCCAGCAGTACCGGGGGGCAGGGGCTCTACGAGCAGTACTTC; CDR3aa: CASSTGGQGLYEQYF
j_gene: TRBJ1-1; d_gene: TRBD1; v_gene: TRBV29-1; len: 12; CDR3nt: TGCAGCGTTCCGGACAGGGCCCTTGAAGCTTTCTTT; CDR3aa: CSVPDRALEAFF
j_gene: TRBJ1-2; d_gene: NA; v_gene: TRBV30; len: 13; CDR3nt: TGTGCCTGGGTCCGGGACACAAAAACCGGCTACACCTTC; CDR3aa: CAWVRDTKTGYTF
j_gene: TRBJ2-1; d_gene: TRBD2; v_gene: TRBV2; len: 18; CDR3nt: TGTGCCAGCAGTGCCGGGACTAGCGGGAGAATATCCTACAATGAGCAGTTCTTC; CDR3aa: CASSAGTSGRISYNEQFF
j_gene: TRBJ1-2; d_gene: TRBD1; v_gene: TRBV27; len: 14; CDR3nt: TGTGCCAGCAGTTTATCAGCAGGGGGCTATGGCTACACCTTC; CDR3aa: CASSLSAGGYGYTF
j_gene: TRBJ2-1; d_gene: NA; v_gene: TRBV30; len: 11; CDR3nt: TGTGCCTGCTATACAGCAAATGAGCAGTTCTTC; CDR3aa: CACYTANEQFF
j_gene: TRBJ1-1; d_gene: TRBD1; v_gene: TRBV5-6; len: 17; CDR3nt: TGTGCCAGCAGCTTGCAGAGGACAGGGGCCTTGAACACTGAAGCTTTCTTT; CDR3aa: CASSLQRTGALNTEAFF
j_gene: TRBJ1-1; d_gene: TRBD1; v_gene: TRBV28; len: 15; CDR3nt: TGTGCCAGCAGTCCCTCTTGGACAGGGCACTCTGAAGCTTTCTTT; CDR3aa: CASSPSWTGHSEAFF
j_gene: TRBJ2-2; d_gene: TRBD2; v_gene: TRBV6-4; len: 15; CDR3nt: TGTGCCAGCAGACGAGCGGGAGAAGCGGGCGGGGAGCTGTTTTTT; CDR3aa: CASRRAGEAGGELFF
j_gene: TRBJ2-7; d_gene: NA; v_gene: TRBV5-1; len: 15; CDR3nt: TGCGCCAGCAGCCCGATTGGAGGGACCACCTACGAGCAGTACTTC; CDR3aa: CASSPIGGTTYEQYF
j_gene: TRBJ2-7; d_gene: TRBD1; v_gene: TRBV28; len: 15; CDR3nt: TGTGCCAGCAGGTCTAGGCCGGGACAGCCCTACGAGCAGTACTTC; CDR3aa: CASRSRPGQPYEQYF
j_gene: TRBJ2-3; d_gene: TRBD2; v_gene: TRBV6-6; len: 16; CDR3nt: TGTGCCAGCAGCCCACAACTAGCGGGGGCCCCAGATACGCAGTATTTT; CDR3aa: CASSPQLAGAPDTQYF
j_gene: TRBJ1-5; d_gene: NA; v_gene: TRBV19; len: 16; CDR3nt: TGTGCCAGTAGTATAACTACCGGGAGTAGCAATCAGCCCCAGCATTTT; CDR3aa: CASSITTGSSNQPQHF
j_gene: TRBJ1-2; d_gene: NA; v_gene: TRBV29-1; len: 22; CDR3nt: TGCAGCGCCATGACCTCTAGCCCCGCGAAATCTAAACTTCGGCCAGGTGTCTATGGCTACACCTTC; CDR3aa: CSAMTSSPAKSKLRPGVYGYTF
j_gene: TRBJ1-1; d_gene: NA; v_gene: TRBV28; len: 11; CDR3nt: TGTGCCAGTCGGTATTTCGCTGAAGCTTTCTTT; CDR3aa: CASRYFAEAFF
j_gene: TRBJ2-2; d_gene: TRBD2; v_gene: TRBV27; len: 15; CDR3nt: TGTGCCAGCAGTTTACTAGCGGGGGGGCCCCGGGAGCTGTTTTTT; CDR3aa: CASSLLAGGPRELFF
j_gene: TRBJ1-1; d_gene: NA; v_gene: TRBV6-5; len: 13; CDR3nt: TGTGCCAGCAGTTACTCAGGGAGGACTGAAGCTTTCTTT; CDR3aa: CASSYSGRTEAFF
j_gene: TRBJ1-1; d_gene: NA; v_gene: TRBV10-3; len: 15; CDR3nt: TGTGCCATCAGTGAGTCGATTACAAAGAACACTGAAGCTTTCTTT; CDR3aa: CAISESITKNTEAFF
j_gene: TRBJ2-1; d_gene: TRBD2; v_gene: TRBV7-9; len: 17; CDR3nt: TGTGCCAGCAGCTCGAGGACTAGCGGGAGGGTTGGCAATGAGCAGTTCTTC; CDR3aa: CASSSRTSGRVGNEQFF
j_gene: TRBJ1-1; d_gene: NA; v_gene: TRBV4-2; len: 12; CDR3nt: TGTGCCAGCAGCCAAGGGGGCCGTGAAGCTTTCTTT; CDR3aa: CASSQGGREAFF
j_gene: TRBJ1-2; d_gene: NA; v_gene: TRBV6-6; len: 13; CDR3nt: TGTGCCAGCAGTCCCCAACAGGGAATGGGCTACACCTTC; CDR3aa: CASSPQQGMGYTF
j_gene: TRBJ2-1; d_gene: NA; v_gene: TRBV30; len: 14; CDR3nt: TGTGCCTGGGGACGGGACTCCCCCTCTAATGGGCAGTTCTTC; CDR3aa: CAWGRDSPSNGQFF
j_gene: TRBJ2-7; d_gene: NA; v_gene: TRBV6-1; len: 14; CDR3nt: TGTGCCAGCAGCTCTAGCTGGAGAGAGAACGAGCAGTACTTC; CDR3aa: CASSSSWRENEQYF
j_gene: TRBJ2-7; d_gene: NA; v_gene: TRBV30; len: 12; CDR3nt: TGTGCCTGGAGTGTACGAGGGAACGAGCAGTACTTC; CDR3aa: CAWSVRGNEQYF
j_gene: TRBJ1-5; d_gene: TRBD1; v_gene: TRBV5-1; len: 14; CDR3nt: TGCGCCAGCAGTACAGGGGATAGCAATCAGCCCCAGCATTTT; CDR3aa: CASSTGDSNQPQHF
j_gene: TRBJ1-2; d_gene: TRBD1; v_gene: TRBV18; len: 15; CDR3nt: TGTGCCAGCTCACCAGAGACAGGGGGGCCCTATGGCTACACCTTC; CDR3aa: CASSPETGGPYGYTF
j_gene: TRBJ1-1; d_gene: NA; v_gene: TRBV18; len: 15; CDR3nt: TGTGCCAGCTCCCCTCTGCGGGGAGGGGATACTGAAGCTTTCTTT; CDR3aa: CASSPLRGGDTEAFF
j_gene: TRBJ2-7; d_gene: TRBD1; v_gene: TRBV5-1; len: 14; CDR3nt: TGCGCCAGCAGTTCGGACAGGGACGGGTACGAGCAGTACTTC; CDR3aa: CASSSDRDGYEQYF
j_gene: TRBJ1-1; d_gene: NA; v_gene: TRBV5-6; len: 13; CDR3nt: TGTGCCACCCATGAGACAGCGAACACTGAAGCTTTCTTT; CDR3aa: CATHETANTEAFF
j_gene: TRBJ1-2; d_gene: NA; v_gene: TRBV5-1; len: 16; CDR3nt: TGCGCCAGCAGCTTGGCGCGATCTTCTCCCCTCAATGGCTACACCTTC; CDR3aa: CASSLARSSPLNGYTF